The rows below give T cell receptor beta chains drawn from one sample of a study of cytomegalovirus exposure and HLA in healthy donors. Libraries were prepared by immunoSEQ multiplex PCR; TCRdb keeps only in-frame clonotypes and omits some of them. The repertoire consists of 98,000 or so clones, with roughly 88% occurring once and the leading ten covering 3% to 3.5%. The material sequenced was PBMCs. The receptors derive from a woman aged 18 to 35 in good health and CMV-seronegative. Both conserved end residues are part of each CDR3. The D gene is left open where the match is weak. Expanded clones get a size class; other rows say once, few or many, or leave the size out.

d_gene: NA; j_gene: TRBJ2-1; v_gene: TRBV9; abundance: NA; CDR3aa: CASSVAGASYNEQFF; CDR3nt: TGTGCCAGCAGCGTTGCGGGGGCCTCCTACAATGAGCAGTTCTTC
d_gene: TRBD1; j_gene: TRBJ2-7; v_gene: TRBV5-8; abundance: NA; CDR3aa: CASSSQGQAPYEQYF; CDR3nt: TGTGCCAGCAGCTCCCAGGGACAGGCCCCCTACGAGCAGTACTTC
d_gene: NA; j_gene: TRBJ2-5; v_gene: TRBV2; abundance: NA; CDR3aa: CASRGEETQYF; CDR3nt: TGTGCCAGCCGGGGAGAAGAGACCCAGTACTTC
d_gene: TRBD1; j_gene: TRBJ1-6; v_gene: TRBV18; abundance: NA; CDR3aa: CASSPGTGGANSPLHF; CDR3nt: TGTGCCAGCTCACCGGGGACAGGGGGCGCGAATTCACCCCTCCACTTT
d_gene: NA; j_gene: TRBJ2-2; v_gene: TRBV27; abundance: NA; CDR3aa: CASSLSRGGELFF; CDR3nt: TGTGCCAGCAGTTTGTCTCGGGGGGGGGAGCTGTTTTTT
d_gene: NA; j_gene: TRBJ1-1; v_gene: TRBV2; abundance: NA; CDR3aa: CASSDSQQGLYTEAFF; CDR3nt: TGTGCCAGCAGCGATAGCCAACAGGGTCTCTACACTGAAGCTTTCTTT
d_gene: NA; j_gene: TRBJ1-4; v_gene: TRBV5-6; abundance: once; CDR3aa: CASSLRFLAGEKLFF; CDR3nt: TGTGCCAGCAGCTTGAGATTTTTGGCAGGAGAAAAACTGTTTTTT
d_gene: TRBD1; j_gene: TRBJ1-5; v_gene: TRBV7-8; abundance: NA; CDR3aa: CASSLGGTGGQPQHF; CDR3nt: TGTGCCAGCAGCTTAGGGGGGACAGGGGGTCAGCCCCAGCATTTT
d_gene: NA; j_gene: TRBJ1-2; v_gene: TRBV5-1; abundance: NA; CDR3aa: CASSLDSGPSYGYTF; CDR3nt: TGCGCCAGCAGCTTGGATTCAGGGCCCAGCTATGGCTACACCTTC
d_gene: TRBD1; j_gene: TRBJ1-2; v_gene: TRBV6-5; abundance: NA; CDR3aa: CASTGQGADYGYTF; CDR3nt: TGTGCCAGTACCGGACAGGGGGCTGACTATGGCTACACCTTC
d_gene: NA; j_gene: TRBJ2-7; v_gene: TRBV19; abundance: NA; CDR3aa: CASSIGDTVPSYEQYF; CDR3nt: TGTGCCAGTAGTATAGGGGACACAGTCCCCTCCTACGAGCAGTACTTC
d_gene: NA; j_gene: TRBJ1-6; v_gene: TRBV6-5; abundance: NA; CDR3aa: CASSYTGGGSPLHF; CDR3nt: TGTGCCAGCAGTTACACGGGGGGCGGTTCACCCCTCCACTTT
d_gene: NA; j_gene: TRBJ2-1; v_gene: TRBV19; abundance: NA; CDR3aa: CASGLGLAGNEQFF; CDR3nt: TGTGCCAGTGGATTGGGACTGGCGGGGAATGAGCAGTTCTTC
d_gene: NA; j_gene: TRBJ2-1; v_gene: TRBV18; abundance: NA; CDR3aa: CASSPQGNNEQFF; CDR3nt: TGTGCCAGCTCACCCCAGGGAAACAATGAGCAGTTCTTC
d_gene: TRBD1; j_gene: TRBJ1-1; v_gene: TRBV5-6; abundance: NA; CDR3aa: CASSTRQGIDTEAFF; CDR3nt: TGTGCCAGCAGCACAAGACAGGGGATAGACACTGAAGCTTTCTTT
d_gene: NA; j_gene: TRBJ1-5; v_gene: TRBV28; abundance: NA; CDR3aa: CASRHRNYSNQPQHF; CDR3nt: TGTGCCAGCAGGCACAGAAATTATAGCAATCAGCCCCAGCATTTT
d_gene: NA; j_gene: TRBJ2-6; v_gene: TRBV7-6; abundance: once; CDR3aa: CASSGGGWGPVSGANVLTF; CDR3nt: TGTGCCAGCAGCGGTGGTGGTTGGGGCCCCGTCTCTGGGGCCAACGTCCTGACTTTC
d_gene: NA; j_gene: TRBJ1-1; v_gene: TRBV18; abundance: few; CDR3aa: CASSPQGGSTEAFF; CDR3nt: TGTGCCAGCTCACCACAGGGAGGATCCACTGAAGCTTTCTTT
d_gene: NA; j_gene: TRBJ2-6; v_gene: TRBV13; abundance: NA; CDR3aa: CASSFFTGGGANVLTF; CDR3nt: TGTGCCAGCAGCTTTTTTACAGGTGGAGGGGCCAACGTCCTGACTTTC
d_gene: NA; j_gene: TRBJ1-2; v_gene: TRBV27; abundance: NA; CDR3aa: CASSSTGLTNYGYTF; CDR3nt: TGTGCCAGCAGTTCAACAGGACTAACTAACTATGGCTACACCTTC
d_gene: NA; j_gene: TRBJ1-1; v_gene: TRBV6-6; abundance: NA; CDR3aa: CASSYSGSLTEAFF; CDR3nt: TGTGCCAGCAGTTACTCGGGCAGCCTAACTGAAGCTTTCTTT
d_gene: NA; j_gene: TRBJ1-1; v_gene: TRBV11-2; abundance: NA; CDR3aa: CASSLGERTEAFF; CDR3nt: TGTGCCAGCAGCTTAGGGGAGAGAACTGAAGCTTTCTTT
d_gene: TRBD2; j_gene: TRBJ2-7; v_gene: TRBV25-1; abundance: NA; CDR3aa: CASSVTSGETYEQYF; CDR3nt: TGTGCCAGCAGTGTGACTAGCGGGGAGACCTACGAGCAGTACTTC
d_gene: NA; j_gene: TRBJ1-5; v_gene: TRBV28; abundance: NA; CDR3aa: CASSPYSNQPQHF; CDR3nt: TGTGCCAGCAGTCCTTATAGCAATCAGCCCCAGCATTTT
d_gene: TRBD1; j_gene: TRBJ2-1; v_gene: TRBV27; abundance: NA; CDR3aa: CASSSGDRGRGNNEQFF; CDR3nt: TGTGCCAGCAGTTCCGGGGACAGGGGGCGCGGAAACAATGAGCAGTTCTTC
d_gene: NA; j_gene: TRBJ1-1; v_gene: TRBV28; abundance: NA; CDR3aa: CASILSKGGAGAFF; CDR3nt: TGTGCCAGCATCCTGTCCAAAGGGGGGGCTGGGGCTTTCTTT
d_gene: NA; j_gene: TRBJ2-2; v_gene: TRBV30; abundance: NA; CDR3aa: CAWSLHSGTGELFF; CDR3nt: TGTGCCTGGTCCCTACACTCAGGGACCGGGGAGCTGTTTTTT
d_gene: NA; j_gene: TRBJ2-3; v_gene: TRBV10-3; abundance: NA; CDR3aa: CAISEVLAIPTDTQYF; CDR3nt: TGTGCCATCAGTGAGGTGCTAGCGATACCCACAGATACGCAGTATTTT
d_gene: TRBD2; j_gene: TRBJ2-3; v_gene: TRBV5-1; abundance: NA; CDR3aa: CASSLFRGGSTDTQYF; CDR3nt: TGCGCCAGCAGCTTGTTCCGCGGGGGGAGCACAGATACGCAGTATTTT
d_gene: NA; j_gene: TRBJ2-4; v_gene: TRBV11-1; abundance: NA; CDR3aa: CASSLNRVNIQYF; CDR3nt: TGTGCCAGCAGCTTGAACAGGGTAAACATTCAGTACTTC